This T cell receptor beta chain comes out of a study of shared clonotypes between healthy human individuals. Every immunoSEQ plate was one replicate of a subset's evenly spread DNA. Assay: immunoSEQ multiplex PCR; the TCRdb copy retains only in-frame clones and omits some. Here the sample spans about half a million clones, 75% to 85% being singletons. All the donors were Caucasian adults who lived in Nashville, Tennessee. The CDR3 contains 17 residues. Germline loops: CDR1 MDHEN, CDR2 SYDVKM. Trimming removed 2 bases at V and 0 bases at J, with 11 bases between. The source is a woman aged 40 to 50 in good health. Some clones in this sample may be carry-over from other donors' samples. This chain connects TRBV28 to TRBJ2-6; tentatively, D is TRBD1 (5 bases). The sequenced sample was PBMCs. Here the CDR3 reads CASSLHRTFSGANVLTF. CDR3 DNA sequence: TGTGCCAGCAGTTTACACAGGACCTTCTCTGGGGCCAACGTCCTGACTTTC.